This T cell receptor (beta chain) was identified during a study of blood T cell repertoires in COVID-19. Turning to the study itself: Italy, Spain and the United States were the sources of the convalescent and acute COVID-19 samples.

This clone was observed once. Sequencing was performed with immunoSEQ multiplex PCR; in TCRdb, only in-frame clones are kept and a portion is missing. In the table there are about 190,000 clones, 80% to 90% of which are singletons. The V segment lost 0 bases and the J segment 7 bases; nucleotides outside the gene matches: 4. The CDR3 contains 14 residues. The germline V gene has CDR1 MNHEY and CDR2 SMNVEV (reference sequence). The source material was peripheral blood. This sequence originates from a man under 40 with acute or convalescent COVID-19. The V and J genes are TRBV27 and TRBJ1-2; 8 nucleotides agree with TRBD1. CDR3 residues: CASSLSYRGTGYTF. The CDR3 coding sequence is TGTGCCAGCAGTTTATCGTACAGGGGGACTGGCTACACCTTC.